These 15 T cell receptor beta chains came from one sample sequenced in a study of T cells after yellow fever vaccination. TCRdb re-called the 5' RACE reads with MiXCR, one entry per CDR3 protein. The repertoire holds 400,000 to 450,000 distinct CDR3 sequences, 18% seen once, with roughly a sixth in the top ten. The sequences come from PBMCs, collected before the yellow fever booster vaccination. These receptors all stem from a man between 18 and 35 years old who received the YFV17D yellow fever vaccine.

This clonotype has ten or more counts. The V call is TRBV7-2, the J call TRBJ2-4; a possible D gene is TRBD1 (6 bases). V lost 6 bases and J 0 bases, leaving 12 bases between the germline ends. Germline V CDR1 and CDR2: SGHTA, FQGNSA. CDR3 size: 15 residues. The CDR3 coding sequence is TGTGCCAGCAGATCAACAGGGCTAGCCAAAAACATTCAGTACTTC. Translating gives CASRSTGLAKNIQYF.

The V gene is TRBV18, the J gene TRBJ2-3; either TRBD1 or TRBD2 may supply D (6 bases each). This CDR3 has 15 residues. Germline V gives CDR1 KGHSH, CDR2 LQKENI. Trimming removed 3 bases from V and 4 bases from J, with 14 bases in between. The CDR3 DNA reads TGTGCCAGCTCACCGGATCCTCGGGGGCCAGATACGCAGTATTTT. Protein product: CASSPDPRGPDTQYF.

The chain carries TRBV20-1 and TRBJ2-3, with D perhaps given as TRBD1 or TRBD2 (5 bases each). Germline values: CDR1 DFQATT, CDR2 SNEGSKA (reference sequence). The CDR3 is 15 amino acids. Trimming left V 1 base short and J 2 bases short, with 13 bases between. The CDR3 is CSARVPGRATDTQYF. The CDR3 nucleotides read TGCAGTGCTAGAGTTCCGGGACGGGCCACAGATACGCAGTATTTT.

The V call is TRBV6-2 or TRBV6-3, the J call TRBJ1-2; D remains unclear. This CDR3 is built from 15 residues. Germline values: CDR1 MNHEY, CDR2 SVGEGT. Trimming cost V 0 bases and J 4 bases, with 12 bases left between them. The chain's CDR3 is CASSYSQLHGYGYTF. The CDR3 DNA follows: TGTGCCAGCAGTTACTCCCAATTGCATGGCTATGGCTACACCTTC.

This clonotype was observed a handful of times. CDR3 sequence (DNA): TGCGCCAGCAGCTTGGGGGGGACAGGGCCCGGTCAGCCCCAGCATTTT. Translating it yields CASSLGGTGPGQPQHF. The chain couples TRBV5-1 to TRBJ1-5; 9 bases are a match to TRBD1. Trimming cost V 0 bases and J 6 bases; bases outside gene matches: 7. The CDR3 runs 16 residues. Germline CDR1 and CDR2: SGHRS and YFSETQ.

This chain uses TRBV4-2 with TRBJ2-2, with 8 bases that match TRBD2. The ends lost 1 base at V and 3 bases at J; junction bases unmatched: 4. Germline lookup yields CDR1 LGHNA and CDR2 YNFKEQ. This CDR3 has 16 amino acids. For the CDR3, the DNA is TGTGCCAGCAGCCAAGTCCCGACTAGCGACACCGGGGAGCTGTTTTTT. Translated, it gives CASSQVPTSDTGELFF.

This clonotype occurred a few times. J is TRBJ2-1 and V is TRBV6-4, with TRBD1 as a possible D gene (5 bases). This CDR3 spans 13 amino acids. The V gene's germline CDR1 is MRHNA and CDR2 SNTAGT. Between the trimmed V and J ends, which lost 0 bases and 9 bases, there was a span of 9 bases. The CDR3 here is CASSDSKRGEQFF. The CDR3 DNA reads as TGTGCCAGCAGTGACTCGAAAAGGGGTGAGCAGTTCTTC.

This clonotype was seen more than once but under ten times. This rearrangement joins TRBV6-1 to TRBJ2-1; 12 nucleotides align to TRBD2. The CDR3 runs to 16 residues. Germline V CDR1 and CDR2: MNHNS, SASEGT. With V trimmed by 8 bases and J by 2 bases, 7 bases remained unmatched. CDR3 sequence reads: CASVASGGAAYNEQFF. DNA for the CDR3: TGTGCCAGCGTGGCTAGCGGGGGGGCGGCCTACAATGAGCAGTTCTTC.

This chain uses TRBV20-1 with TRBJ1-6; 9 bases agree with TRBD1. CDR3 length equals 16 residues. CDR1 and CDR2 from the germline V gene are DFQATT and SNEGSKA (reference sequence). J gave up 8 bases and V 2 bases, and 10 bases lay outside the gene matches. CDR3 sequence (DNA): TGCAGTGCTAGATCCCCGGACAGGGGTGAAGATTCACCCCTCCACTTT. It codes for CSARSPDRGEDSPLHF.

The sample holds one count of this clonotype. The CDR3 loop is CSVEWGGTDTQYF. The CDR3 DNA reads as TGCAGCGTTGAGTGGGGGGGCACAGATACGCAGTATTTT. The chain is built from TRBV29-1 and TRBJ2-3; D possibly corresponds to TRBD2 (6 bases). V lost 3 bases and J 1 base, leaving 8 bases between the germline ends. The CDR3 has 13 residues. Germline V gene sequence: CDR1 SQVTM, CDR2 ANQGSEA.

This clonotype came up a few times. The V call is TRBV7-2, the J call TRBJ2-3, with TRBD2 matching 7 bases. Per the germline V gene, CDR1 is SGHTA and CDR2 is FQGNSA. V lost 8 bases and J lost 2; bases outside the gene matches: 4. The CDR3 has 13 residues. This CDR3 reads CASPAGVTDTQYF. For the CDR3, the DNA is TGTGCCAGCCCGGCGGGGGTCACAGATACGCAGTATTTT.

This clonotype was seen only a few times. The J gene is TRBJ2-7, the V gene TRBV9; D perhaps matches TRBD2 (6 bases). This CDR3 region has 13 residues. CDR1 and CDR2 from the germline V gene are SGDLS and YYNGEE. V was cut by 4 bases and J by 3 bases, with 11 bases left in between. The CDR3 region has the DNA TGTGCCAGCAGCAGGGGTAGCGGCTACGAGCAGTACTTC. This encodes CASSRGSGYEQYF.

The rearrangement joins TRBV29-1 to TRBJ2-2, with 7 bases identical to TRBD2. V shed 7 bases and J 5 bases; nucleotides not matched to a gene: 7. CDR1 SQVTM and CDR2 ANQGSEA come from the germline V gene. This CDR3 region has 13 residues. CDR3: CSAPSSGTGELFF. As DNA, the CDR3 is TGCAGCGCCCCTTCTAGCGGTACCGGGGAGCTGTTTTTT.

The chain joins TRBV20-1 to TRBJ1-2; no clear D gene. CDR1 is DFQATT, CDR2 SNEGSKA, per germline (reference sequence). V was shortened by 2 bases and J by 6 bases, with 13 bases between the two germline ends. The CDR3 runs 13 residues. The CDR3 loop reads CSARWNPGNGYTF. The CDR3 DNA reads as TGCAGTGCTAGATGGAACCCCGGCAATGGCTACACCTTC.

This chain uses TRBV20-1 with TRBJ1-2, with D possibly being TRBD1 (5 bases). The V end was cut by 5 bases, the J end by 2 bases, with 9 bases between. This CDR3 comprises 12 residues. CDR1 is DFQATT, CDR2 SNEGSKA, per germline (reference sequence). The CDR3 DNA sequence: TGCAGTGCTCCCGACAGAAACTATGGCTACACCTTC. Translated: CSAPDRNYGYTF.